The 7 T cell receptor beta chains in this list originate from one sample, sequenced in a study of T cells after yellow fever vaccination. MiXCR was run by TCRdb on the 5' RACE reads, yielding one entry per CDR3 protein. The table records hundreds of thousands of distinct CDR3 sequences, approximately 19% of them present only once. The material was PBMCs, obtained before the yellow fever booster vaccination. Every receptor here comes from a man between 18 and 29 years old who received the YFV17D yellow fever vaccine.

The chain is built from TRBV7-9 and TRBJ2-7; tentative D call: TRBD1 (8 bases). The germline V and J ends were trimmed by 5 bases and 4 bases, with 15 bases remaining between them. The CDR3 runs 14 residues. Germline CDR1 is SEHNR and CDR2 is FQNEAQ (reference sequence). CDR3 region: CASSQTGEGYEQYF. CDR3 sequence (DNA): TGTGCCAGCAGCCAGACAGGGGAGGGTTACGAGCAGTACTTC.

The rearrangement joins TRBV20-1 to TRBJ2-4; the D gene could be TRBD1 or TRBD2 (6 bases each). The germline V and J ends were trimmed by 3 bases and 1 base, with 13 bases remaining between them. The CDR3 loop spans 15 amino acids. Germline V gives CDR1 DFQATT, CDR2 SNEGSKA (reference sequence). The CDR3 DNA follows: TGCAGTGCTAGCGTCCGGGGGCCTGCCAAAAACATTCAGTACTTC. It specifies CSASVRGPAKNIQYF.

The CDR3 nucleotides are TGTGCCAGCAGCTCACCCCCGGGACAGGGGAGTTACGAGCAGTACGTC. It codes for CASSSPPGQGSYEQYV. The chain has TRBV7-2 and TRBJ2-7; TRBD1 aligns across 10 bases. V lost 4 bases, J lost 4 bases, and 10 bases stayed unmatched. Germline values: CDR1 SGHTA, CDR2 FQGNSA. The CDR3 runs 16 residues.

The gene calls are TRBV5-1 and TRBJ1-6; D is ambiguous. Germline CDR1 reads SGHRS; CDR2 reads YFSETQ. Trimming left V 0 bases short and J 8 bases short, with 12 bases between. The CDR3 extends over 15 amino acids. The CDR3 nucleotides read TGCGCCAGCAGCTTGGGAGACGGGTGGGATTCACCCCTCCACTTT. It translates to CASSLGDGWDSPLHF. The full variable domain, with the rest looked up from reference TRBV5-1 and TRBJ1-6, is KAGVTQTPRYLIKTRGQQVTLSCSPISGHRSVSWYQQTPGQGLQFLFEYFSETQRNKGNFPGRFSGRQFSNSRSEMNVSTLELGDSALYLCASSLGDGWDSPLHFGNGTRLTVT.

This rearrangement joins TRBV5-1 to TRBJ1-2; maybe TRBD1 (6 bases). The germline V gene has CDR1 SGHRS and CDR2 YFSETQ. The CDR3 contains 14 residues. The V end lost 3 bases, the J end lost 1 base, and 10 bases lay between the germline ends. CDR3 sequence reads: CASSSQGFNYGYTF. In DNA, the CDR3 is TGCGCCAGCAGCTCGCAGGGGTTTAACTATGGCTACACCTTC.

The rearrangement links TRBV6-5 to TRBJ1-3; D may be TRBD1 (5 bases). The CDR3 is made up of 15 amino acids. Germline loops: CDR1 MNHEY, CDR2 SVGAGI. V was cut by 5 bases and J by 0 bases, with 11 bases left in between. CDR3 in amino acids: CASSLDSSSGNTIYF. CDR3 bases: TGTGCCAGCAGTCTCGACAGTAGCTCTGGAAACACCATATATTTT.

In nucleotides, the CDR3 is TGTGCCACTGCAGGGAGGATGGGCAATCAGCCCCAGCATTTT. It codes for CATAGRMGNQPQHF. The gene calls are TRBV7-8 and TRBJ1-5, with D perhaps TRBD1 (5 bases). The V and J ends lost 10 bases and 2 bases respectively, with 15 bases between them. Germline V lookup: CDR1 SGHVS, CDR2 FQNEAQ. This CDR3 spans 14 amino acids.